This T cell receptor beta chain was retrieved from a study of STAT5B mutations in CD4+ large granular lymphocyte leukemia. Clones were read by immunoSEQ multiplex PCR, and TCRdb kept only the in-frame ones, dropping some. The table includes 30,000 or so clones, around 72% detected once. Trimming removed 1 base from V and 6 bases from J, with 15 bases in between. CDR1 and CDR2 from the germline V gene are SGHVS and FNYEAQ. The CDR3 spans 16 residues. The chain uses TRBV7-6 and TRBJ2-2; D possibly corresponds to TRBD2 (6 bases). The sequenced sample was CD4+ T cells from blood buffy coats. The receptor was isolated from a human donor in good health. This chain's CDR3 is CASSLDGGAGAGELFF. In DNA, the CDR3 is TGTGCCAGCAGCTTAGACGGCGGGGCTGGGGCCGGGGAGCTGTTTTTT.